Each of the 31 T cell receptor beta chains below was sequenced from the same sample in a study of cytomegalovirus exposure and HLA in healthy donors. PCR primers comprised 60 Vbeta and 13 Jbeta primers. Sequencing used immunoSEQ multiplex PCR; TCRdb keeps in-frame clones, though not all of them. The sample has approximately 140,000 clones, roughly three quarters seen once. The sample comprised PBMCs. The receptors were sampled from a man between 18 and 29 years old in good health and CMV-seronegative.

This clone has only a few counts. CDR3 nucleotide sequence: TGCAGCTCCTGGGACAGGGGGTTATCCGAAGCTTTCTTT. Amino acids: CSSWDRGLSEAFF. The rearrangement links TRBV29-1 to TRBJ1-1; 11 nucleotides agree with TRBD1. CDR3 size: 13 residues. Germline V lookup: CDR1 SQVTM, CDR2 ANQGSEA. V trimming: 8 bases; J trimming: 8 bases; junction bases outside the gene matches: 10.

The rearrangement links TRBV30 to TRBJ1-1, with no clear D. Trimming pared 5 bases from V and 5 bases from J, leaving 12 bases between. The CDR3 runs to 12 residues. Germline V gene sequence: CDR1 GTSNPN, CDR2 SVGIG (reference sequence). The CDR3 spells CAWAGVRTEAFF. The CDR3 DNA sequence: TGTGCCTGGGCCGGGGTTCGGACTGAAGCTTTCTTT.

The V gene is TRBV5-1, the J gene TRBJ2-7, with 12 bases lining up with TRBD1. The CDR3 is made up of 15 amino acids. V was clipped by 2 bases and J by 5 bases; unmatched bases: 5. Germline CDR1 SGHRS, CDR2 YFSETQ. CDR3 in DNA: TGCGCCAGCAGCTTATCCGGGACAGGGGGCGACGAGCAGTACTTC. Translation: CASSLSGTGGDEQYF.

This chain uses TRBV9 with TRBJ2-4; the match to TRBD1 covers 11 bases. V trimming: 3 bases; J trimming: 7 bases; junction bases outside the gene matches: 0. CDR1 is SGDLS, CDR2 YYNGEE, per germline. The CDR3 length is 13 residues. CDR3 nucleotide sequence: TGTGCCAGCAGCGGGGACAGGGGGAACATTCAGTACTTC. Translating gives CASSGDRGNIQYF.

The J gene is TRBJ1-5, the V gene TRBV25-1, with TRBD1 as a possible D gene (6 bases). Trimming shortened V by 3 bases and J by 3 bases, and 12 bases separated the two germline ends. This CDR3 is 15 amino acids long. CDR1 and CDR2 (germline): MGHDK, SYGVNS. CDR3 sequence: CASSEGTLSNQPQHF. In DNA, the CDR3 is TGTGCCAGCAGTGAGGGGACACTCTCCAATCAGCCCCAGCATTTT.

The rearrangement joins TRBV18 to TRBJ2-2, with 9 nucleotides matching TRBD1. The V and J ends lost 3 bases and 7 bases, in that order; junction bases with no gene match: 12. This CDR3 is 17 amino acids long. Germline V CDR1 and CDR2: KGHSH, LQKENI. The CDR3 loop is CASSPGQGSPLGGELFF. CDR3 in DNA: TGTGCCAGCTCACCGGGACAGGGTTCCCCCCTCGGCGGGGAGCTGTTTTTT.

The rearrangement joins TRBV18 to TRBJ1-2; TRBD1 is a possible D gene (6 bases). V gave up 0 bases and J gave up 8 bases, with 13 bases separating them. Germline CDR1 is KGHSH and CDR2 is LQKENI. This CDR3 comprises 14 residues. The CDR3 region is CASSPPNRAEGYTF. The CDR3, as DNA: TGTGCCAGCTCACCACCAAACAGGGCGGAAGGCTACACCTTC.

This chain links TRBV7-2 with TRBJ1-2; D ambiguous. The V gene's germline CDR1 is SGHTA and CDR2 FQGNSA. Trimming removed 5 bases at V and 0 bases at J, with 7 bases between. This CDR3 spans 13 amino acids. DNA of the CDR3: TGTGCCAGCAGCCCCTCCCCTAACTATGGCTACACCTTC. The encoded protein is CASSPSPNYGYTF.

This clone was counted a few times. The chain has TRBV2 and TRBJ1-5, with D unclear. Per the germline V gene, CDR1 is SNHLY and CDR2 is FYNNEI. Trimming stripped 6 bases from V and 4 bases from J, with 7 bases between. CDR3 length equals 12 residues. The DNA for the CDR3 is TGTGCCAGCAGCCTAGTTAATCAGCCCCAGCATTTT. Translation gives CASSLVNQPQHF.

The gene calls are TRBV16 and TRBJ1-2, with 8 bases that match TRBD1. The ends lost 0 bases at V and 8 bases at J; junction bases unmatched: 8. The CDR3 is 15 amino acids. Per germline, CDR1 KGHSY and CDR2 FQNENV. The CDR3 sequence is CASSQSQDRVGGYTF. CDR3 bases: TGTGCCAGCAGCCAATCGCAGGACAGGGTAGGAGGCTACACCTTC.

This chain links TRBV9 with TRBJ1-2; D gene ambiguous. Germline V gene data show CDR1 as SGDLS and CDR2 as YYNGEE. The ends were cut back, 4 bases at V and 1 base at J, with 2 bases in the middle. The length of the CDR3 is 11 residues. The CDR3 DNA follows: TGTGCCAGCAGCCTTAACTATGGCTACACCTTC. Residues: CASSLNYGYTF.

The chain recombines TRBV4-2 with TRBJ2-3, with 9 positions matching TRBD1. Germline values: CDR1 LGHNA, CDR2 YNFKEQ. The CDR3 contains 16 residues. Trimming removed 2 bases from V and 1 base from J; junction bases left unmatched: 4. The CDR3 coding sequence is TGTGCCAGCAGCCAAAGGACAGGGGTGGGCACAGATACGCAGTATTTT. This codes for CASSQRTGVGTDTQYF.

V gene TRBV19 combines with J gene TRBJ1-2; 8 nucleotides agree with TRBD1. Trimming cost V 6 bases and J 8 bases; bases outside gene matches: 5. CDR1 is LNHDA and CDR2 is SQIVND in the germline V gene (reference sequence). The CDR3 length is 12 residues. CDR3 in amino acids: CASSLRGQGYTF. The CDR3 DNA sequence: TGTGCCAGTAGCCTCAGGGGGCAAGGCTACACCTTC.

J is TRBJ2-7 and V is TRBV4-3; weak D call: TRBD1 (6 bases). CDR1 and CDR2 from the germline V gene are LGHNA and YSLEER. The CDR3 totals 17 residues. Trimming stripped 1 base from V and 2 bases from J, with 18 bases between. This chain's CDR3 is CASSQGAQGSATYEQYF. The CDR3 coding sequence is TGCGCCAGCAGCCAAGGAGCACAGGGCTCCGCCACCTACGAGCAGTACTTC.

V usage is TRBV7-2 and J usage is TRBJ1-5, with a tentative D call TRBD1 (6 bases). This CDR3 region has 16 residues. With 5 bases removed from V and 2 bases from J, the gap between germline ends came to 16 bases. The germline gives CDR1 SGHTA, CDR2 FQGNSA. CDR3 protein: CASSLDRNVGNQPQHF. CDR3 DNA: TGTGCCAGCAGCCTCGACAGGAATGTAGGCAATCAGCCCCAGCATTTT.

The rearrangement uses TRBV4-1 and TRBJ2-7; D possibly corresponds to TRBD2 (5 bases). Trimming stripped 4 bases from V and 6 bases from J, with 19 bases between. Germline assignment: CDR1 MGHRA and CDR2 YSYEKL. This CDR3 region has 15 residues. The DNA for the CDR3 is TGCGCCAGCAGCCTGGACTGGCCCGCCTACGTCGAGCAGTACTTC. As protein: CASSLDWPAYVEQYF.

This sequence joins TRBV6-1 and TRBJ1-3; maybe TRBD1 (6 bases). This CDR3 is 17 amino acids long. Germline CDR1 and CDR2: MNHNS and SASEGT. The V and J ends lost 0 bases and 0 bases respectively, with 12 bases between them. DNA of the CDR3: TGTGCCAGCAGTGAAGCTCGGGGGGCGAGCTCTGGAAACACCATATATTTT. Protein: CASSEARGASSGNTIYF.

The chain couples TRBV2 to TRBJ2-1; 8 bases line up with TRBD1. This CDR3 has 15 residues. Germline V lookup: CDR1 SNHLY, CDR2 FYNNEI. V lost 6 bases to trimming and J lost 1 base; unmatched junction nucleotides: 5. The CDR3 DNA reads TGTGCCAGCAGCGCTCGACAGGGGTCCTACAATGAGCAGTTCTTC. Translating gives CASSARQGSYNEQFF.

In this sample, this clone turned up a few times. The chain links TRBV7-8 to TRBJ2-7; TRBD1 matches at 9 bases. The J segment lost 3 bases and the V segment lost 0 bases, leaving 6 bases of the junction unmatched. The CDR3 is 16 amino acids. The V gene's germline CDR1 is SGHVS and CDR2 FQNEAQ. The CDR3 DNA follows: TGTGCCAGCAGCTTAGCGCTAGGACAGGGGAGCTACGAGCAGTACTTC. As protein: CASSLALGQGSYEQYF.

The chain links TRBV7-2 to TRBJ1-3; TRBD1 matches 7 bases. The junction had 4 bases not matched to a gene; V was cut back by 2 bases and J by 0 bases. This CDR3 spans 16 amino acids. Germline-derived CDR1 and CDR2 are SGHTA and FQGNSA. The chain's CDR3 is CASSLQGVTSGNTIYF. Here the CDR3 DNA reads TGTGCCAGCAGCTTACAGGGGGTCACCTCTGGAAACACCATATATTTT.

This clone appeared a single time. The chain employs TRBV15 and TRBJ1-5; weak D call: TRBD1 (6 bases). This CDR3 has 16 amino acids. The germline V gene encodes CDR1 LNHNV and CDR2 YYDKDF (reference sequence). Trimming removed 0 bases from V and 5 bases from J, with 14 bases in between. CDR3 in DNA: TGTGCCACCAGCAGAGAGCCCGCGGGGGGCGATCAGCCCCAGCATTTT. Its protein is CATSREPAGGDQPQHF.

This clone was observed once. The rearrangement joins TRBV19 to TRBJ1-4, with 7 bases lining up with TRBD1. V dropped 5 bases and J dropped 4; count of bases not matched to a gene: 7. The CDR3 loop spans 15 amino acids. Looked up from germline, CDR1 is LNHDA and CDR2 is SQIVND (reference sequence). As DNA, the CDR3 is TGTGCCAGTAGTCCCCGGGACAGAGATAATGAAAAACTGTTTTTT. Protein product: CASSPRDRDNEKLFF.

The gene calls are TRBV5-4 and TRBJ1-2, with 9 bases identical to TRBD1. This CDR3 is built from 13 residues. In germline, CDR1 is SGHNT, CDR2 YYREEE (reference sequence). J lost 5 bases, V lost 3 bases, and 2 bases had no gene match. CDR3 DNA sequence: TGTGCCAGCAGCTGGGACAGGGATTATGGCTACACCTTC. This codes for CASSWDRDYGYTF. Full variable domain (outside the CDR3, taken from reference TRBV5-4 and TRBJ1-2): ETGVTQSPTHLIKTRGQQVTLRCSSQSGHNTVSWYQQALGQGPQFIFQYYREEENGRGNFPPRFSGLQFPNYSSELNVNALELDDSALYLCASSWDRDYGYTFGSGTRLTVV.

The rearrangement links TRBV5-5 to TRBJ2-7; D gene ambiguous. The V gene's germline CDR1 is SGHKS and CDR2 YYEKEE (reference sequence). The CDR3 spans 12 residues. V lost 2 bases to trimming and J lost 2 bases, with 5 bases between them. The chain's CDR3 is CASSFSAYEQYF. The CDR3 region has the DNA TGTGCCAGCAGCTTCTCGGCCTACGAGCAGTACTTC.

The gene calls are TRBV29-1 and TRBJ1-5; D gene uncertain. The CDR3 runs 16 residues. Trimming removed 0 bases at V and 3 bases at J, with 15 bases between. Germline CDR1 SQVTM, CDR2 ANQGSEA. Here the CDR3 reads CSVEDQAAGDNQPQHF. CDR3 coding DNA: TGCAGCGTTGAAGATCAAGCGGCAGGAGACAATCAGCCCCAGCATTTT.

The gene calls are TRBV4-3 and TRBJ2-1; D is ambiguous. The CDR3 consists of 15 residues. V lost 1 base, J lost 1 base, and 8 bases lay in between. Germline V gene sequence: CDR1 LGHNA, CDR2 YSLEER. CDR3 in DNA: TGCGCCAGCAGCCAAGCTTCCCCTTCCTACAATGAGCAGTTCTTC. It encodes CASSQASPSYNEQFF.

This rearrangement joins TRBV12-5 to TRBJ2-3; unclear D gene. The V and J ends lost 1 base and 0 bases respectively, with 8 bases between them. This CDR3 is 15 amino acids long. Germline V gene sequence: CDR1 LGHNT, CDR2 FRNRAP. The CDR3 DNA sequence: TGTGCTAGTGGTTTGGGTCTTAGCAGCACAGATACGCAGTATTTT. This sequence encodes CASGLGLSSTDTQYF.

This clone was observed once. The gene calls are TRBV19 and TRBJ1-6; 9 bases fit TRBD1. The CDR3 is 15 amino acids. From germline, CDR1 is LNHDA and CDR2 SQIVND (reference sequence). V trimming: 4 bases; J trimming: 7 bases; junction bases outside the gene matches: 5. The CDR3 sequence is CASSNRGRQNSPLHF. The CDR3 bases are TGTGCCAGTAGTAACAGGGGGCGGCAGAATTCACCCCTCCACTTT. Filled out from reference TRBV19 and TRBJ1-6, the complete variable domain reads DGGITQSPKYLFRKEGQNVTLSCEQNLNHDAMYWYRQDPGQGLRLIYYSQIVNDFQKGDIAEGYSVSREKKESFPLTVTSAQKNPTAFYLCASSNRGRQNSPLHFGNGTRLTVT.

J is TRBJ2-1 and V is TRBV30; 12 bases agree with TRBD2. Germline V gene lookup returns CDR1 GTSNPN and CDR2 SVGIG (reference sequence). The CDR3 spans 16 residues. V lost 8 bases, J lost 4 bases, and 12 bases stayed unmatched. The CDR3 spells CARETSGGFLYNEQFF. CDR3 nucleotide sequence: TGTGCCAGGGAGACTAGCGGGGGATTCCTATACAATGAGCAGTTCTTC.

This clone was found many times. This chain joins TRBV6-5 and TRBJ1-3; possibly TRBD1 for D (6 bases). This CDR3 has 14 amino acids. V was clipped by 4 bases and J by 9 bases, with 16 bases between them. CDR1 MNHEY and CDR2 SVGAGI come from the germline V gene. CDR3 bases: TGTGCCAGCAGTTGGGGGCAGGGCGAGGGCACCATATATTTT. This gives the protein CASSWGQGEGTIYF.

This rearrangement joins TRBV7-2 to TRBJ2-7; 7 nucleotides match TRBD1. J was trimmed by 2 bases and V by 5 bases; bases with no gene match: 15. The CDR3 totals 17 residues. In germline, CDR1 is SGHTA, CDR2 FQGNSA. CDR3 protein: CASSAHRGLKATYEQYF. CDR3 nucleotides: TGTGCCAGCAGCGCACACAGGGGCCTTAAAGCCACCTACGAGCAGTACTTC.